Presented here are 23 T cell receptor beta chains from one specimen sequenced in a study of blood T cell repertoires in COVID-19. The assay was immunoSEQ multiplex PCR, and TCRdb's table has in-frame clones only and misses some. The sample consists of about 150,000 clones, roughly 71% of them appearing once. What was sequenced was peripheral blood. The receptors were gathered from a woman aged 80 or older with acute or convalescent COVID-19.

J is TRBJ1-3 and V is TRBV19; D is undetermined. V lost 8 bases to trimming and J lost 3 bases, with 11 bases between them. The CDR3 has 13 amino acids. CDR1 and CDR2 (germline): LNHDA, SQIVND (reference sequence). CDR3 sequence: CASARDFGNTIYF. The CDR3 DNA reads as TGTGCCAGTGCCCGGGATTTTGGAAACACCATATATTTT.

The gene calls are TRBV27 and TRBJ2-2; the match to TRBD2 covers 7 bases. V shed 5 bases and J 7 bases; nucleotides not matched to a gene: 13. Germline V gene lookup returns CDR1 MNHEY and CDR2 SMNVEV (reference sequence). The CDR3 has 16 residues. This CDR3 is CASSTRVRTSGGELFF. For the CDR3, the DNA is TGTGCCAGCAGTACCCGTGTGAGGACTAGTGGCGGGGAGCTGTTTTTT.

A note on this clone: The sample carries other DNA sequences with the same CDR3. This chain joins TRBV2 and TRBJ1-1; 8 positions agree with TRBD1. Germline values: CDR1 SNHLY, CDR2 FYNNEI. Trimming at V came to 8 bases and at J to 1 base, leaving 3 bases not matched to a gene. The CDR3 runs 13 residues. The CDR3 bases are TGTGCCAGCGGAGGACAGGGGAACACTGAAGCTTTCTTT. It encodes CASGGQGNTEAFF.

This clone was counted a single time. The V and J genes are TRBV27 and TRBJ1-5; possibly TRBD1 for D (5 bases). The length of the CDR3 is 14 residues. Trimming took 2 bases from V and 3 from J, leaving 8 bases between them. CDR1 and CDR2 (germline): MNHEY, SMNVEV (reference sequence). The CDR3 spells CASSLKTDNQPQHF. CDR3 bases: TGTGCCAGCAGTTTAAAGACAGACAATCAGCCCCAGCATTTT.

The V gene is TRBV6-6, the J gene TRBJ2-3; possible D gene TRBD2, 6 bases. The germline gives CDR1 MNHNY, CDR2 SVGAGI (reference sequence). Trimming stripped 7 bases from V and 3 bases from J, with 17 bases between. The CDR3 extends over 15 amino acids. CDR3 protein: CASNNVGSQTDTQYF. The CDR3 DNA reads TGTGCCAGCAACAACGTCGGGAGCCAGACAGATACGCAGTATTTT.

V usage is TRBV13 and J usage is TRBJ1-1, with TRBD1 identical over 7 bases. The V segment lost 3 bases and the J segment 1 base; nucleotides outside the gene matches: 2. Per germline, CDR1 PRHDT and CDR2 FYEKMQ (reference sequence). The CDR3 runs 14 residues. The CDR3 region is CASSLGQTNTEAFF. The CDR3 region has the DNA TGTGCCAGCAGCTTGGGACAGACGAACACTGAAGCTTTCTTT.

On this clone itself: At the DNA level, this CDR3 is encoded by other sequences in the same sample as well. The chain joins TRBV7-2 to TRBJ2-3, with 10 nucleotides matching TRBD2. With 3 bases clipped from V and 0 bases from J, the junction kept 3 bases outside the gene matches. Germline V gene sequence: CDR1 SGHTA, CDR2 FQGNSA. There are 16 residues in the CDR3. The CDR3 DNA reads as TGTGCCAGCAGCTTGGTAGCGGGGGGTAGCACAGATACGCAGTATTTT. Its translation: CASSLVAGGSTDTQYF. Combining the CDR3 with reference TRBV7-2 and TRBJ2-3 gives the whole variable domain GAGVSQSPSNKVTEKGKDVELRCDPISGHTALYWYRQSLGQGLEFLIYFQGNSAPDKSGLPSDRFSAERTGGSVSTLTIQRTQQEDSAVYLCASSLVAGGSTDTQYFGPGTRLTVL.

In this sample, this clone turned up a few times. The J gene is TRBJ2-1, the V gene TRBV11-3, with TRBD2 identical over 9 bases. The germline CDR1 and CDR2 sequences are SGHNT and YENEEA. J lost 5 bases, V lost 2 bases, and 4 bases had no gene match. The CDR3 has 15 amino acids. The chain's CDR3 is CASSLLAGSNNEQFF. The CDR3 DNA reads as TGTGCCAGCAGCTTACTAGCGGGGTCTAACAATGAGCAGTTCTTC.

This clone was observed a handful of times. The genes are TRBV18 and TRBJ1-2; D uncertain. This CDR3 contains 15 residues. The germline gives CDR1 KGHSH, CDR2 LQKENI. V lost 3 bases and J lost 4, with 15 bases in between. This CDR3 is CASSPREGQIYGYTF. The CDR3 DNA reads TGTGCCAGCTCACCTAGGGAGGGTCAGATCTATGGCTACACCTTC.

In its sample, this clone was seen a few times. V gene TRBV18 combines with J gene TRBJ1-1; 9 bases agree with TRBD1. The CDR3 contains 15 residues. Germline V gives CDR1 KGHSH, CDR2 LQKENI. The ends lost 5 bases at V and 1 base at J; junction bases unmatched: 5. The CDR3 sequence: CASSTPTGGNTEAFF. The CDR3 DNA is TGTGCCAGCTCAACCCCGACAGGGGGGAACACTGAAGCTTTCTTT.

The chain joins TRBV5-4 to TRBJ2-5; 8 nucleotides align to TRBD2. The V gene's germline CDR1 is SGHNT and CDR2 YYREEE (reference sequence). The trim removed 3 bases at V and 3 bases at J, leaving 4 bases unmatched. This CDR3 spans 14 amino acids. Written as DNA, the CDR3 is TGTGCCAGCAGCTCGGGACTAGAGAAAGAGACCCAGTACTTC. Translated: CASSSGLEKETQYF.

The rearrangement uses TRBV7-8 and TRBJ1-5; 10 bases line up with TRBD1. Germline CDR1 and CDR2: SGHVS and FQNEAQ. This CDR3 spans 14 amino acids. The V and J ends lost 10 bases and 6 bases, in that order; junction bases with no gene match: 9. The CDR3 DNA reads TGTGCCACCGATGGGACAGGGGACGGTCAGCCCCAGCATTTT. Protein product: CATDGTGDGQPQHF.

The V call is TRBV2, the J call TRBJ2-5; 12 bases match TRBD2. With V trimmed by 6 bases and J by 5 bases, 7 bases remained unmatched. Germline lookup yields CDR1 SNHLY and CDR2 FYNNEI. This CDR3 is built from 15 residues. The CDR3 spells CASRRLAGAWETQYF. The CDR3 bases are TGTGCCAGCAGGAGACTAGCGGGAGCATGGGAGACCCAGTACTTC.

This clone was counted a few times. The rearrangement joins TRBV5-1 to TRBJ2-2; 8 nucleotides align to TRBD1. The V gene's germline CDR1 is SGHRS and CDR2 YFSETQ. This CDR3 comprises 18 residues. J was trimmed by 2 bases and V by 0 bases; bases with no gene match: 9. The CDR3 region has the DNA TGCGCCAGCAGCTTGGAAGGCCAGGGGGCAATAAACACCGGGGAGCTGTTTTTT. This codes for CASSLEGQGAINTGELFF. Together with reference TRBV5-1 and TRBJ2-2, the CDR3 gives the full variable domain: KAGVTQTPRYLIKTRGQQVTLSCSPISGHRSVSWYQQTPGQGLQFLFEYFSETQRNKGNFPGRFSGRQFSNSRSEMNVSTLELGDSALYLCASSLEGQGAINTGELFFGEGSRLTVL.

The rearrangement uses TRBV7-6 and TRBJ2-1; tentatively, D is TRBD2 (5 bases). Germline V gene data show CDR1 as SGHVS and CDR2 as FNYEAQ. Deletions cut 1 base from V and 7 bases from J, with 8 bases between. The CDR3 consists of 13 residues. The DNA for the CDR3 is TGTGCCAGCAGCTTAGAGCGGTGGAATGAGCAGTTCTTC. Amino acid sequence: CASSLERWNEQFF.

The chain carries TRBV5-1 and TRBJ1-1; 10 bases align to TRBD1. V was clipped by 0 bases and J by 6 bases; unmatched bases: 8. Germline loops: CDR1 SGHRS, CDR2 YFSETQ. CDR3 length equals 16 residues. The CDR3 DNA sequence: TGCGCCAGCAGCTTGGATCCCGGACAGGGGGTCGCTGAAGCTTTCTTT. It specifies CASSLDPGQGVAEAFF.

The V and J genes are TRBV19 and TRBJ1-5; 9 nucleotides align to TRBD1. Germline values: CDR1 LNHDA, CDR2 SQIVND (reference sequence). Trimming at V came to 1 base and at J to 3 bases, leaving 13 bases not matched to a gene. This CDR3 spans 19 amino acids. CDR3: CASSIARSGDRASNQPQHF. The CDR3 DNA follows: TGTGCCAGTAGTATAGCCCGGAGTGGGGACAGGGCCTCCAATCAGCCCCAGCATTTT.

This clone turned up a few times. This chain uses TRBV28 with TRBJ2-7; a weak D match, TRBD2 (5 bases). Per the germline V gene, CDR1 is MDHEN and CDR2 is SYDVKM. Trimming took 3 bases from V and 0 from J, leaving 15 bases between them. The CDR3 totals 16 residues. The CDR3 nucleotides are TGTGCCAGCAGTTTTGTATACGGGAATCCCTCCTACGAGCAGTACTTC. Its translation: CASSFVYGNPSYEQYF.

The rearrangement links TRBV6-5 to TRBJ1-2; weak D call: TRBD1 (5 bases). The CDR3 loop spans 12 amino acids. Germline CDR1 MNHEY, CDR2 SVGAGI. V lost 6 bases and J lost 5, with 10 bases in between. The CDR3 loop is CASRETVYGYTF. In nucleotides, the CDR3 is TGTGCCAGCAGGGAGACAGTTTATGGCTACACCTTC.

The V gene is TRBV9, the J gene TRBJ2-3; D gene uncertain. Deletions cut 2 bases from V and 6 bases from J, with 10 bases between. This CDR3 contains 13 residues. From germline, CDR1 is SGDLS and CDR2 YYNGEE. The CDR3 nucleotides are TGTGCCAGCAGCGTGGTCCGCGAGGATACGCAGTATTTT. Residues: CASSVVREDTQYF.

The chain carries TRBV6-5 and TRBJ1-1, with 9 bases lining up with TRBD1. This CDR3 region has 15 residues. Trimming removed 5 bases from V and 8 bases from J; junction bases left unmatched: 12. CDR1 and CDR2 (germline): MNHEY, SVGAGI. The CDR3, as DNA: TGTGCCAGCAGTAGACGGACAGGGGCCTCAGGGGAAGCTTTCTTT. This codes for CASSRRTGASGEAFF.

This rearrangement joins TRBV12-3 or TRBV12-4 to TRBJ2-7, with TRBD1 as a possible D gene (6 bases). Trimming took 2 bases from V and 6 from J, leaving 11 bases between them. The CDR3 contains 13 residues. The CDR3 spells CASSLLDSSEQYF. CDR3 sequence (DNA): TGTGCCAGCAGTTTACTGGACAGCTCCGAGCAGTACTTC.

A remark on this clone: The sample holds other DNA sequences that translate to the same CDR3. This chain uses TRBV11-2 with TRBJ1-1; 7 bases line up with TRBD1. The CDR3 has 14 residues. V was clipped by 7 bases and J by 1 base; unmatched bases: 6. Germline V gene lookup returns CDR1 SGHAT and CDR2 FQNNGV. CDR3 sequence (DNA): TGTGCCAGCACTCCGGGACAGACGAACACTGAAGCTTTCTTT. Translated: CASTPGQTNTEAFF.